This TCR beta chain was recorded in a study of graft-versus-host responses after intestinal transplantation. Findings and limits, study-wide: Within allografts, high graft-versus-host to host-versus-graft clonal ratios were seen among patients with graft-donor T cell macrochimerism. Recipient bone marrow held GvH clones, some seen earlier in ileum or blood.

Trimming took 0 bases from V and 4 from J; bases not matched to a gene: 1. CDR1 is SGDLS and CDR2 is YYNGEE in the germline V gene. The CDR3 extends over 14 amino acids. About this clone: Its antigen remains unknown.

Libraries were prepared by immunoSEQ multiplex PCR; TCRdb keeps only in-frame clonotypes and omits some of them. The sample has some 76,000 clones, 80% to 90% seen once. The chain employs TRBV9 and TRBJ2-7, with 10 positions matching TRBD2. The sequence derives from a human donor who was the organ donor for an intestinal transplant. The input for sequencing was unstimulated CD8+ T cells sorted from spleen or lymph node cells, taken before transplant. DNA for the CDR3: TGTGCCAGCAGCGTAGGAGCGGGGGGGTACGAGCAGTACTTC. This codes for CASSVGAGGYEQYF.